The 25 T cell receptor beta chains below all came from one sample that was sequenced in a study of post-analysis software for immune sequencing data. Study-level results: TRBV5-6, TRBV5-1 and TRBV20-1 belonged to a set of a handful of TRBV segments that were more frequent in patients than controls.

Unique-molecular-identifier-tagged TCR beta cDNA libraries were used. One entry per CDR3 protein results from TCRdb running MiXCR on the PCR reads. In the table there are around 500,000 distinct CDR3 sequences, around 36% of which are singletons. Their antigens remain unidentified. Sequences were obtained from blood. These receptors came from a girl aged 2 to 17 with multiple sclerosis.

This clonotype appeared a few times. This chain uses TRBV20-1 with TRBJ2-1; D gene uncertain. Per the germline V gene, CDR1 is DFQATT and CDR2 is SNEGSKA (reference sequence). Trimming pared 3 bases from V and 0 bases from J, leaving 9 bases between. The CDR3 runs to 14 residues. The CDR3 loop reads CSASRQNSYNEQFF. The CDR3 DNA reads TGCAGTGCTAGTCGACAAAACTCCTACAATGAGCAGTTCTTC.

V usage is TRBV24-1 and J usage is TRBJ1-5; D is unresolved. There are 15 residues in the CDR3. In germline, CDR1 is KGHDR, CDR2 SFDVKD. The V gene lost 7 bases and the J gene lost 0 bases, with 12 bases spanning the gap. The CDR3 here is CATSEGRISNQPQHF. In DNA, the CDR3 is TGTGCCACCAGCGAAGGACGGATTAGCAATCAGCCCCAGCATTTT.

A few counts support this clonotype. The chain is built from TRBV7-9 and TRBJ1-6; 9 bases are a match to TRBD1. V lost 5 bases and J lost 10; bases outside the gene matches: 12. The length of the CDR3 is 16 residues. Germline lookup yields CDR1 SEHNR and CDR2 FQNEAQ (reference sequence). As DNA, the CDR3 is TGTGCCAGCAGCCCAACGACAGGGGGGTTAGGATCACCCCTCCACTTT. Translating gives CASSPTTGGLGSPLHF. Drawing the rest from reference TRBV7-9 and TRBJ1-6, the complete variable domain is DTGVSQNPRHKITKRGQNVTFRCDPISEHNRLYWYRQTLGQGPEFLTYFQNEAQLEKSRLLSDRFSAERPKGSFSTLEIQRTEQGDSAMYLCASSPTTGGLGSPLHFGNGTRLTVT.

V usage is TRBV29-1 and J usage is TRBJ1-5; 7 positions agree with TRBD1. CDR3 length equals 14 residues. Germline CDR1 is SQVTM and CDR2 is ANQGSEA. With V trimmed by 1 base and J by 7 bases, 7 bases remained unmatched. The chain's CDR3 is CSVEGGQVGQPQHF. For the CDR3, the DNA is TGCAGCGTTGAAGGCGGACAGGTGGGGCAGCCCCAGCATTTT.

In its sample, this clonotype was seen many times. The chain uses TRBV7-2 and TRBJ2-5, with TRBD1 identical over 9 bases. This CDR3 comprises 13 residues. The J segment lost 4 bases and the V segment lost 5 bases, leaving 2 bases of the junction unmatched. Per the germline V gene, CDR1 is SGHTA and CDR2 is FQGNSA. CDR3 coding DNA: TGTGCCAGCAGCCTACAGGGGGCAGAGACCCAGTACTTC. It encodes CASSLQGAETQYF.

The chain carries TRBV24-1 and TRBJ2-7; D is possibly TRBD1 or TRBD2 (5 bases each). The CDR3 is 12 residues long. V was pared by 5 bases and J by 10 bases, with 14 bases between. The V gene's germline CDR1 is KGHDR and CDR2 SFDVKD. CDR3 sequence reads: CATSVGSGAQYF. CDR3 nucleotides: TGTGCCACCAGTGTAGGATCCGGGGCCCAGTACTTC.

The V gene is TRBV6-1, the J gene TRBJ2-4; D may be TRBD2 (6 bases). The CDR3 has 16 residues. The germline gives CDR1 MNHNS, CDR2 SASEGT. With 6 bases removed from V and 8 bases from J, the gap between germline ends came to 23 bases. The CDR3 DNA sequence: TGTGCCAGCAGCGACTCCCCGGGGGACTCGGGTGACATTCAGTACTTC. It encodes CASSDSPGDSGDIQYF.

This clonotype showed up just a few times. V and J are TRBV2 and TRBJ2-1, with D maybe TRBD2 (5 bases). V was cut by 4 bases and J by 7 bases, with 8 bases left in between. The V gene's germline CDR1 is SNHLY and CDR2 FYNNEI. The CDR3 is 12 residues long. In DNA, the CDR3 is TGTGCCAGCAGTGGTCCGGGGAATGAGCAGTTCTTC. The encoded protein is CASSGPGNEQFF.

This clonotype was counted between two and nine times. Here the CDR3 reads CASSLYPDGNQPQHF. The CDR3 region has the DNA TGTGCCAGCAGTCTTTATCCGGACGGCAATCAGCCCCAGCATTTT. This chain connects TRBV27 to TRBJ1-5; D unclear. The germline V gene encodes CDR1 MNHEY and CDR2 SMNVEV (reference sequence). This CDR3 region has 15 residues. V was pared by 5 bases and J by 2 bases, with 13 bases between.

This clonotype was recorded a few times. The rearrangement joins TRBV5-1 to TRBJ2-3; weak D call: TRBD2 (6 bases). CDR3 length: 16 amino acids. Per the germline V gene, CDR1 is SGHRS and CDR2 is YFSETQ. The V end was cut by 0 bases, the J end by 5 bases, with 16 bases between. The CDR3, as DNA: TGCGCCAGCAGCTTGGGGGGAGGACGCGCTGGAGATACGCAGTATTTT. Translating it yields CASSLGGGRAGDTQYF.

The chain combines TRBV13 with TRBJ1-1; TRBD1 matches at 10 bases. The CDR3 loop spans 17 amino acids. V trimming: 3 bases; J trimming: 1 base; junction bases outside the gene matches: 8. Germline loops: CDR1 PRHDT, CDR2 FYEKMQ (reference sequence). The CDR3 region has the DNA TGTGCCAGCAGCTTTAACTCGTGGGACAGGGGGAACACTGAAGCTTTCTTT. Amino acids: CASSFNSWDRGNTEAFF.

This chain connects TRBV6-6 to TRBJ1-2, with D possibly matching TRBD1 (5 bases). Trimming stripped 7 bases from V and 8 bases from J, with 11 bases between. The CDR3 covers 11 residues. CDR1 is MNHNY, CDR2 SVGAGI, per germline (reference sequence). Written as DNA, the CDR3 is TGTGCCAGCACGTGGGGGTCCGGCTACACCTTC. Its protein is CASTWGSGYTF.

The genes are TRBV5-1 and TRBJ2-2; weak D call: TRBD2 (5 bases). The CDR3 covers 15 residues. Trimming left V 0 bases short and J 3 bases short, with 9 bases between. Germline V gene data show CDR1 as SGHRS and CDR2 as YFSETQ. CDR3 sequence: CASSLAGGDTGELFF. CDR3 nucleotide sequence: TGCGCCAGCAGCTTGGCAGGAGGAGACACCGGGGAGCTGTTTTTT.

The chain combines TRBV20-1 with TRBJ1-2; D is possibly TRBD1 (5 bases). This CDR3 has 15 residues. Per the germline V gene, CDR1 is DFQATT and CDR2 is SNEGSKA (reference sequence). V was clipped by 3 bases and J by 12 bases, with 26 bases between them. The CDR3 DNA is TGCAGTGCTAGTTCTCAGATAGGGGACGGGATTAGGAACACCTTC. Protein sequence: CSASSQIGDGIRNTF.

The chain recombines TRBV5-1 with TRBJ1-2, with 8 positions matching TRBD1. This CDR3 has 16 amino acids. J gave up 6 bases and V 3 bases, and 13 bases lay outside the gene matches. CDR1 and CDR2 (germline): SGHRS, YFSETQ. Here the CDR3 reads CASSSRGQALLDGYTF. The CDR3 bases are TGCGCCAGCAGCTCCCGGGGACAGGCGTTACTGGATGGCTACACCTTC.

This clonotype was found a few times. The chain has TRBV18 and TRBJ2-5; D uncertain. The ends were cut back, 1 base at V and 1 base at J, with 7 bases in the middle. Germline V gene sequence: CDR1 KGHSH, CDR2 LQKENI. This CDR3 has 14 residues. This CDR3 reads CASSPRPTQETQYF. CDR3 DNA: TGTGCCAGCTCACCACGTCCGACCCAAGAGACCCAGTACTTC.

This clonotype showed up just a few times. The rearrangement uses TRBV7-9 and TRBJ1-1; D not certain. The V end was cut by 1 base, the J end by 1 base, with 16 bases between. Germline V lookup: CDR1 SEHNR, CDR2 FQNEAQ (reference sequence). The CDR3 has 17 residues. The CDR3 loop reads CASSLGADGSSNTEAFF. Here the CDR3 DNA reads TGTGCCAGCAGCTTAGGGGCTGACGGCAGCTCGAACACTGAAGCTTTCTTT.

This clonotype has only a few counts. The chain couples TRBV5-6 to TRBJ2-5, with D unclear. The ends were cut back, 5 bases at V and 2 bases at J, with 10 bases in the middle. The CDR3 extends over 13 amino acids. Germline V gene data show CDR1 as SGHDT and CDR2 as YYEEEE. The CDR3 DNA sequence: TGTGCCAGCAGTTCCTCCACTCAAGAGACCCAGTACTTC. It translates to CASSSSTQETQYF. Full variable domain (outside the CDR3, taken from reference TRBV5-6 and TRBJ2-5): DAGVTQSPTHLIKTRGQQVTLRCSPKSGHDTVSWYQQALGQGPQFIFQYYEEEERQRGNFPDRFSGHQFPNYSSELNVNALLLGDSALYLCASSSSTQETQYFGPGTRLLVL.

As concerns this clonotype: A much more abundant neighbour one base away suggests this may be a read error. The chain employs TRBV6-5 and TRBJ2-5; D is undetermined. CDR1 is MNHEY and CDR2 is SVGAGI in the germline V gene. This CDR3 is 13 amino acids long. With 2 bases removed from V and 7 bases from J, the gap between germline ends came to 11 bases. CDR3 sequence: CASSYGPCGTQYF. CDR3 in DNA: TGTGCCAGCAGTTACGGGCCCTGCGGGACCCAGTACTTC.

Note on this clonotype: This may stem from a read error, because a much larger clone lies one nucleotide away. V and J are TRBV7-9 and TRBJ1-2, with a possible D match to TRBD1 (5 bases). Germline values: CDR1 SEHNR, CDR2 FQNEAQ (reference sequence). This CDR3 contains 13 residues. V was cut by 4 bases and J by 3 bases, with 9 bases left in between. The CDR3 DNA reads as TGTGCCAGCAGCTCCAGACAGTACTATGGCTACACCTTC. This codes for CASSSRQYYGYTF.

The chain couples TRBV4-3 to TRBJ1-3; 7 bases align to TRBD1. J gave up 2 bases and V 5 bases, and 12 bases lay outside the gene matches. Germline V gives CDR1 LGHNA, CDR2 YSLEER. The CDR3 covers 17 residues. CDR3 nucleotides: TGCGCCAGCAGCGTACGTGCAGGGGGTAGACCTGGAAACACCATATATTTT. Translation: CASSVRAGGRPGNTIYF.

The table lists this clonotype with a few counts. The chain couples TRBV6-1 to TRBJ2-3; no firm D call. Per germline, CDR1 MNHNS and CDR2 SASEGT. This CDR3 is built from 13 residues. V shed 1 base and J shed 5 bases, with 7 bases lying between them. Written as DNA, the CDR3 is TGTGCCAGCAGTGAAGGATGGCGAGATACGCAGTATTTT. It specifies CASSEGWRDTQYF.

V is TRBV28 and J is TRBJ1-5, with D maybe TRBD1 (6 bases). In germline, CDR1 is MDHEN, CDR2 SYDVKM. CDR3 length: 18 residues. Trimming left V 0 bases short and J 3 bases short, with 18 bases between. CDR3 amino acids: CASSLWGAQVAPNQPQHF. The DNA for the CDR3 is TGTGCCAGCAGTTTATGGGGGGCACAGGTAGCCCCCAATCAGCCCCAGCATTTT.

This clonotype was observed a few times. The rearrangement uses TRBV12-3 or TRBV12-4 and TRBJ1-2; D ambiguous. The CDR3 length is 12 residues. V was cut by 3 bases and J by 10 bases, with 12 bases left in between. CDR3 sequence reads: CASSFPDEDYTF. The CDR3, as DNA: TGTGCCAGCAGTTTTCCGGACGAGGACTACACCTTC.

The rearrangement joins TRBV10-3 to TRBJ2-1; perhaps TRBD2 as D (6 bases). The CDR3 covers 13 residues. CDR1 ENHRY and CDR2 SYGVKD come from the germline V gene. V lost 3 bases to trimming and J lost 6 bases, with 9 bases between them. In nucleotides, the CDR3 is TGTGCCATCAGTGAAGGACTATCCAATGAGCAGTTCTTC. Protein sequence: CAISEGLSNEQFF.